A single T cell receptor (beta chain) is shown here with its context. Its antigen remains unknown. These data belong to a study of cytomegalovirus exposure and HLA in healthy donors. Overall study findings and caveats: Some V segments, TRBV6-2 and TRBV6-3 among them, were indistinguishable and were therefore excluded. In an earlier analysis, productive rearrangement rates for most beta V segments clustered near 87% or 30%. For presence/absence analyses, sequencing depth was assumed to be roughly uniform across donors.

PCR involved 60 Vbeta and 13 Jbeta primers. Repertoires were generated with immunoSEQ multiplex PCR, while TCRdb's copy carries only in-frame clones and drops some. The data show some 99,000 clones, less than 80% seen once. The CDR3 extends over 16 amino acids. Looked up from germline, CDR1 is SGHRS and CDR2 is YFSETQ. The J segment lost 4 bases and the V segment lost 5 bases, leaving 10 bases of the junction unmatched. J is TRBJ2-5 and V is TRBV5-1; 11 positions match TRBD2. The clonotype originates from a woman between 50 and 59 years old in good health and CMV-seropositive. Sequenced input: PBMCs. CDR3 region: CASRTNSGGATETQYF. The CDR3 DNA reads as TGCGCCAGCAGAACCAATAGCGGGGGGGCCACAGAGACCCAGTACTTC.